These T cell receptor beta chains were read from a single sample in a study of cytomegalovirus exposure and HLA in healthy donors. Data came from immunoSEQ multiplex PCR; TCRdb stores just in-frame clones and leaves some out. The sample yields some 250,000 clones, approximately 86% seen once. The sequenced material came from PBMCs. These receptors were taken from a woman under 40 in good health and CMV-seropositive. Both conserved end residues are part of each CDR3. A D gene is named only where the DNA matches it firmly. Only some rows state a clone size, as once, few, many or a class for expanded clones.

>-|TRBJ2-1|TRBV7-3|TRBD2
CASSLGGGGSYNEQFF
TGTGCCAGCAGCTTAGGGGGGGGAGGCTCCTACAATGAGCAGTTCTTC
>once|TRBJ2-3|TRBV18|-
CASSREQTDTQYF
TGTGCCAGCTCGCGGGAACAAACAGATACGCAGTATTTT
>-|TRBJ2-1|TRBV19|-
CASSILLTPGLYNEQFF
TGTGCCAGTAGTATCCTTTTAACTCCGGGACTTTACAATGAGCAGTTCTTC
>-|TRBJ2-1|TRBV4-2|TRBD1
CASSQRTGGGNEQFF
TGTGCCAGCAGCCAAAGGACAGGGGGTGGGAATGAGCAGTTCTTC
>-|TRBJ1-5|TRBV4-1|-
CASSQNPGASQPQHF
TGCGCCAGCAGCCAGAATCCAGGGGCAAGCCAGCCCCAGCATTTT
>-|TRBJ2-7|TRBV6-6|-
CASSYVRDGGYEQYF
TGTGCCAGCAGTTACGTCCGTGACGGAGGCTACGAGCAGTACTTC
>-|TRBJ1-1|TRBV11-2|TRBD1
CASSSGQMNTEAFF
TGTGCCAGCAGCTCGGGACAGATGAACACTGAAGCTTTCTTT
>-|TRBJ1-5|TRBV28|TRBD1
CASSFLTGGNNQPQHF
TGTGCCAGCAGTTTTTTGACAGGGGGAAACAATCAGCCCCAGCATTTT
>-|TRBJ1-2|TRBV5-1|TRBD1
CASSLGTGINYGYTF
TGCGCCAGCAGCTTGGGGACAGGCATTAACTATGGCTACACCTTC
>few|TRBJ2-7|TRBV6-1|-
CASGRDYEQYF
TGTGCCAGTGGCAGGGACTACGAGCAGTACTTC
>-|TRBJ2-7|TRBV29-1|TRBD1
CSVEGGQGLEGDEQYF
TGCAGCGTTGAAGGGGGACAGGGGCTCGAGGGTGACGAGCAGTACTTC
>-|TRBJ1-1|TRBV27|TRBD1
CASSAYGTANTEAFF
TGTGCCAGCAGTGCCTACGGGACAGCTAACACTGAAGCTTTCTTT
>-|TRBJ2-2|TRBV11-2|TRBD2
CASSLVLASGSGTGELFF
TGTGCCAGCAGCTTAGTGCTGGCTAGCGGGAGCGGCACCGGGGAGCTGTTTTTT
>-|TRBJ1-1|TRBV9|TRBD1
CASSVDGRGHTEAFF
TGTGCCAGCAGCGTAGATGGCAGGGGGCACACTGAAGCTTTCTTT
>once|TRBJ2-5|TRBV19|-
CASSIEVALGETQYF
TGTGCCAGTAGTATAGAGGTAGCCTTGGGAGAGACCCAGTACTTC
>few|TRBJ2-7|TRBV27|-
CASRTTGQIGYEQYF
TGTGCCAGCAGAACCACAGGCCAGATCGGCTACGAGCAGTACTTC
>-|TRBJ2-7|TRBV10-3|-
CAISEFTVDSYEQYF
TGTGCCATCAGTGAGTTTACAGTGGACTCCTACGAGCAGTACTTC
>-|TRBJ2-5|TRBV6-1|-
CASTPRERAVTQYF
TGTGCCAGCACCCCTCGGGAGAGGGCCGTGACCCAGTACTTC
>once|TRBJ2-7|TRBV18|-
CASSPPKGIVTPYEQYF
TGTGCCAGCTCACCACCAAAGGGGATCGTGACACCCTACGAGCAGTACTTC
>-|TRBJ2-7|TRBV7-2|-
CASSLAVISTSYEQYF
TGTGCCAGCAGCTTAGCGGTTATATCAACTTCCTACGAGCAGTACTTC
>few|TRBJ2-7|TRBV5-1|TRBD1
CASSLGAGTGAYEQYF
TGCGCCAGCAGCTTAGGAGCCGGGACAGGGGCCTACGAGCAGTACTTC
>-|TRBJ1-5|TRBV6-5|-
CASIPTQGYAQPQHF
TGTGCCAGCATCCCCACACAGGGCTATGCTCAGCCCCAGCATTTT